The 5 T cell receptor beta chains below come from one sample, sequenced in a study of technical replicates of blood from a few donors. The assay was immunoSEQ multiplex PCR, and TCRdb's table has in-frame clones only and misses some. The sample holds about 62,000 clones, about 89% seen once. Sequenced: PBMCs. These receptors all stem from a human donor in good health. Some clones in this sample may be carry-over from other donors' samples.

DNA for the CDR3: TGTGCCAGCGGCCGGCAGGGAAACACTGAAGCTTTCTTT. It translates to CASGRQGNTEAFF. The rearrangement uses TRBV7-2 and TRBJ1-1; D is perhaps TRBD1 (5 bases). V dropped 8 bases and J dropped 2 bases, with 12 bases sitting between them. The CDR3 consists of 13 residues. From germline, CDR1 is SGHTA and CDR2 FQGNSA.

This clone occurred once. The chain links TRBV7-3 to TRBJ1-1; D gene uncertain. The germline V gene has CDR1 SGHTA and CDR2 FQGTGA. This CDR3 region has 13 residues. The V gene lost 2 bases and the J gene lost 1 base, with 5 bases spanning the gap. In DNA form, the CDR3 reads TGTGCCAGCAGCTTACAGGCGAACACTGAAGCTTTCTTT. Its protein is CASSLQANTEAFF.

V is TRBV10-3 and J is TRBJ2-1, with TRBD1 matching 7 bases. Germline V CDR1 and CDR2: ENHRY, SYGVKD. The CDR3 totals 13 residues. Germline trimming cut 6 bases from V and 5 bases from J; bases unmatched to any gene: 4. The CDR3 sequence: CAIRLGQNNEQFF. CDR3 DNA sequence: TGTGCCATCAGGTTGGGACAGAACAATGAGCAGTTCTTC.

The V gene is TRBV7-6, the J gene TRBJ2-1; a weak D match, TRBD2 (6 bases). CDR3 length: 16 amino acids. V lost 0 bases, J lost 3 bases, and 12 bases lay in between. Germline V gives CDR1 SGHVS, CDR2 FNYEAQ. CDR3 nucleotide sequence: TGTGCCAGCAGCTTAGCAGGGGAGGCAGGCTACAATGAGCAGTTCTTC. Amino acid sequence: CASSLAGEAGYNEQFF. Supplemented by reference TRBV7-6 and TRBJ2-1, the full variable domain reads GAGVSQSPRYKVTKRGQDVALRCDPISGHVSLYWYRQALGQGPEFLTYFNYEAQQDKSGLPNDRFSAERPEGSISTLTIQRTEQRDSAMYRCASSLAGEAGYNEQFFGPGTRLTVL.

In this sample, this clone is medium-sized (0.01 to 0.1%). This chain uses TRBV19 with TRBJ2-5, with 10 bases fitting TRBD2. The CDR3 extends over 15 amino acids. The J segment lost 5 bases and the V segment lost 6 bases, leaving 9 bases of the junction unmatched. Per germline, CDR1 LNHDA and CDR2 SQIVND (reference sequence). The CDR3 sequence: CASSQGSSGSETQYF. The CDR3 DNA sequence: TGTGCCAGTAGCCAGGGTTCTAGCGGGAGTGAGACCCAGTACTTC.